This T cell receptor beta chain was identified during a study of Ad26.COV2.S vaccination and SARS-CoV-2 variants. Study as a whole: A COV1001 Ad26.COV2.S trial-arm participant provided the sample. Study-level findings and limits: The TCR breadth and depth analyses may have understated or missed part of the total T cell responses.

About this clone itself: Its target is unknown.

Treatment meaning: 19 received Ad26.COV2.S at low or high dose, single or two shots; roughly five received placebo; per-sample allocation not given. Sampling was done on day 63 after the first vaccine or placebo injection. There are 14 residues in the CDR3. V lost 5 bases and J 7 bases, leaving 18 bases between the germline ends. In germline, CDR1 is PRHDT, CDR2 FYEKMQ (reference sequence). Using immunoSEQ multiplex PCR, the repertoire was profiled, and TCRdb retains in-frame clones only, with some absent. The data hold 300,000 to 400,000 clones, with around nine tenths observed a single time. The chain links TRBV13 to TRBJ2-7, with D possibly TRBD2 on 5 matching bases. This TCR derives from a person aged 18-65 years who received the Ad26.COV2.S COVID-19 vaccine or a placebo. The sample in question was peripheral blood, obtained in a trial of Ad26.COV2.S vaccine versus placebo. The CDR3 region is CASSLQRETGEQYF. DNA for the CDR3: TGTGCCAGCAGCCTACAGAGGGAAACGGGGGAGCAGTACTTC.